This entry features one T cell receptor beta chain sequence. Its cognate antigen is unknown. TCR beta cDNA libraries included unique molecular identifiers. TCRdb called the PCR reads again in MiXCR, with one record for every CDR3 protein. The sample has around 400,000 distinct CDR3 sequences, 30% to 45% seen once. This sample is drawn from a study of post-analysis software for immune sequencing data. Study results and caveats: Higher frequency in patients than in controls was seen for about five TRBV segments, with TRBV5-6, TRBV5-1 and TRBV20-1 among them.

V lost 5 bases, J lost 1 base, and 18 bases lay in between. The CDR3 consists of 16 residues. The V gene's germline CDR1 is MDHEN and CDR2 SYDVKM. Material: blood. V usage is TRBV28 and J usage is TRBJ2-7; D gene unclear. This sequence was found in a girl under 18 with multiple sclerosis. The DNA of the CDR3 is TGTGCCAGCAGTACCCTTCCGGCTCACCATTCCTACGAGCAGTACTTC. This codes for CASSTLPAHHSYEQYF.